The entry that follows covers one T cell receptor beta chain sequence. The data stem from a study of shared T cell receptors in the human thymus. Trimming removed 0 bases from V and 0 bases from J, with 11 bases in between. CDR1 LGHNA and CDR2 YSLEER come from the germline V gene. The CDR3 has 17 amino acids. Produced via immunoSEQ multiplex PCR; TCRdb's table is partial and in-frame only. The sample has fewer than 700,000 clones, roughly 88% seen once. The same data also contributed to another study, on human thymus T cells. In that study: Corrective heart surgery yielded the resections from which the thymus tissue came. In unrelated individuals, thymic repertoires overlapped highly, according to related research.

The chain recombines TRBV4-3 with TRBJ2-2; possibly TRBD2 for D (5 bases). The clonotype was recovered from a boy in the first two years of life with a congenital heart defect. The sequencing sample was made of thymocytes. The CDR3 bases are TGCGCCAGCAGCCAAGATGTCGGCGGGCCGAACACCGGGGAGCTGTTTTTT. Translation gives CASSQDVGGPNTGELFF.